The entry that follows covers one T cell receptor (beta chain) sequence. The source of the sample is a study of CD8 T cells in Susac syndrome. The authors reverse transcribed about 0.5 to 1 ug RNA with random hexamers. TCRdb re-called the immunoSEQ multiplex PCR reads with MiXCR, one entry per CDR3 protein. The sample has a few hundred thousand distinct CDR3 sequences, around 85% seen once. Germline V gene sequence: CDR1 GTSNPN, CDR2 SVGIG (reference sequence). With 3 bases clipped from V and 4 bases from J, the junction kept 8 bases outside the gene matches. This CDR3 has 14 amino acids. CD8+ and CD4+ T cells circulating in blood were sequenced for TCR beta.

The clonotype was recovered from a human donor with multiple sclerosis. The chain links TRBV30 to TRBJ1-1, with TRBD1 matching 7 bases. Sequencing input: CD8+ T cells from PBMCs. DNA for the CDR3: TGTGCCTGGAGACCTCGCGGACAGGTCACTGAAGCTTTCTTT. Its translation: CAWRPRGQVTEAFF.